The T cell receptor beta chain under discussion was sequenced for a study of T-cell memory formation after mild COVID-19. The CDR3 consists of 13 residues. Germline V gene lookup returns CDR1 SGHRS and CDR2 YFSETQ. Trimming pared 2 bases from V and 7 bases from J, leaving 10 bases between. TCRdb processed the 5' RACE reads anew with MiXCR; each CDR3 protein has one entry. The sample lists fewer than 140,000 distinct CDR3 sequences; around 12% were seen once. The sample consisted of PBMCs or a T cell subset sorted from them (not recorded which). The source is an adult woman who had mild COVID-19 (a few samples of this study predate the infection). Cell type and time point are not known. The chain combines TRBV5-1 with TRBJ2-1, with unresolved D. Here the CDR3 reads CASSFSWGNEQFF. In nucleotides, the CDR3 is TGCGCCAGCAGCTTTAGTTGGGGAAATGAGCAGTTCTTC.